One and the same sample provided the 5 T cell receptor beta chains below, sequenced in a study of T-cell memory formation after mild COVID-19. TCRdb redid the calling of the 5' RACE reads with MiXCR, one entry per CDR3 protein. The sample carries 550,000 to 700,000 distinct CDR3 sequences, 17% recorded once. What was sequenced was PBMCs or a T cell subset sorted from them (not recorded which). These receptors were taken from an adult woman who had mild COVID-19 (a few samples of this study predate the infection). Cell type and time point are not known.

The chain combines TRBV6-5 with TRBJ1-2, with D unclear. This CDR3 region has 16 residues. The germline gives CDR1 MNHEY, CDR2 SVGAGI. V was cut by 0 bases and J by 1 base, with 12 bases left in between. CDR3 DNA: TGTGCCAGCAGTTACTCCTCCAGGCACCATAACTATGGCTACACCTTC. It yields the protein CASSYSSRHHNYGYTF.

This clonotype was observed a few times. The chain carries TRBV20-1 and TRBJ1-5, with TRBD1 as a possible D gene (5 bases). This CDR3 has 16 residues. Germline V gene sequence: CDR1 DFQATT, CDR2 SNEGSKA (reference sequence). Trimming took off 3 bases at V and 1 base at J, with 16 bases between the two ends. Written as DNA, the CDR3 is TGCAGTGCTAGCTATACAGGCCCGAGGAGCAATCAGCCCCAGCATTTT. This translates into CSASYTGPRSNQPQHF.

In its sample, this clonotype was seen a few times. The rearrangement links TRBV10-3 to TRBJ1-4; 7 bases map to TRBD1. Looked up from germline, CDR1 is ENHRY and CDR2 is SYGVKD. V dropped 3 bases and J dropped 8; count of bases not matched to a gene: 6. This CDR3 spans 14 amino acids. CDR3 sequence: CAISEGGAAEKLFF. The CDR3 DNA is TGTGCCATCAGTGAAGGGGGCGCCGCGGAAAAACTGTTTTTT.

This clonotype has only a few counts. The V and J genes are TRBV12-3 or TRBV12-4 and TRBJ1-2, with D unclear. This CDR3 is 14 amino acids long. V lost 5 bases and J 8 bases, leaving 18 bases between the germline ends. CDR3 amino acids: CASSPPVPRGGYTF. The CDR3 region has the DNA TGTGCCAGCAGTCCCCCGGTACCGAGAGGAGGCTACACCTTC.

This clonotype was counted only a few times. This chain connects TRBV7-9 to TRBJ2-7; 7 bases map to TRBD1. Germline V gives CDR1 SEHNR, CDR2 FQNEAQ (reference sequence). J was trimmed by 0 bases and V by 7 bases; bases with no gene match: 6. The CDR3 is 14 residues long. The CDR3 coding sequence is TGTGCCAGCACCGCCACAGGGGTCTCCTACGAGCAGTACTTC. Residues: CASTATGVSYEQYF.